One and the same sample provided the 24 T cell receptor beta chains below, sequenced in a study of preoperative IRX-2 immunotherapy in early breast cancer. The treatment is: preoperative locoregional IRX-2 cytokine immunotherapy. Measured with immunoSEQ multiplex PCR; TCRdb has only the in-frame clones, and not every one. The table has tens of thousands of clones, roughly 95% seen once; the top ten hold around 6.6%. Sample acquisition took place from a patient treated with IRX-2 immunotherapy. These receptors originate from a human donor with breast cancer.

The chain couples TRBV10-2 to TRBJ1-1, with no clear D. The CDR3 contains 14 residues. With 4 bases removed from V and 0 bases from J, the gap between germline ends came to 9 bases. Looked up from germline, CDR1 is WSHSY and CDR2 is SAAADI. CDR3 residues: CASSAAAMNTEAFF. DNA of the CDR3: TGCGCCAGCAGTGCCGCCGCCATGAACACTGAAGCTTTCTTT.

This clone was observed once. The gene calls are TRBV6-6 and TRBJ2-7; the D gene could be TRBD1 or TRBD2 (6 bases each). V dropped 2 bases and J dropped 3 bases, with 17 bases sitting between them. The CDR3 has 16 residues. The germline CDR1 and CDR2 sequences are MNHNY and SVGAGI (reference sequence). CDR3 in amino acids: CASSYRGPPNDYEQYF. CDR3 bases: TGTGCCAGCAGTTACCGGGGGCCCCCCAACGACTACGAGCAGTACTTC.

This chain connects TRBV5-1 to TRBJ1-4; 11 bases are shared with TRBD1. Germline-derived CDR1 and CDR2 are SGHRS and YFSETQ. The CDR3 length is 18 residues. Trimming cost V 5 bases and J 8 bases; bases outside gene matches: 17. Here the CDR3 reads CASSRSGQGANDWEKLFF. CDR3 DNA: TGCGCCAGCAGTCGATCCGGACAGGGGGCAAACGACTGGGAAAAACTGTTTTTT.

The rearrangement joins TRBV29-1 to TRBJ1-3; D is perhaps TRBD1 (5 bases). Trimming pared 4 bases from V and 0 bases from J, leaving 10 bases between. Germline CDR1 and CDR2: SQVTM and ANQGSEA. This CDR3 spans 14 amino acids. In DNA form, the CDR3 reads TGCAGCGTTGGGGGGACCAACTCTGGAAACACCATATATTTT. Encoded protein: CSVGGTNSGNTIYF.

The chain couples TRBV7-2 to TRBJ1-2; no clear D gene. V lost 2 bases, J lost 0 bases, and 7 bases lay in between. This CDR3 has 14 amino acids. Germline assignment: CDR1 SGHTA and CDR2 FQGNSA. The CDR3 DNA sequence: TGTGCCAGCAGCTTATTACTAGCTAACTATGGCTACACCTTC. Its translation is CASSLLLANYGYTF. The whole variable domain, filled in from reference TRBV7-2 and TRBJ1-2, reads GAGVSQSPSNKVTEKGKDVELRCDPISGHTALYWYRQSLGQGLEFLIYFQGNSAPDKSGLPSDRFSAERTGGSVSTLTIQRTQQEDSAVYLCASSLLLANYGYTFGSGTRLTVV.

This clone showed up just once. The chain joins TRBV6-6 to TRBJ1-3; D ambiguous. The CDR3 extends over 13 amino acids. Trimming cost V 2 bases and J 4 bases, with 6 bases left between them. Germline V gives CDR1 MNHNY, CDR2 SVGAGI (reference sequence). CDR3 sequence reads: CASSYLGGNTIYF. The CDR3 DNA reads TGTGCCAGCAGTTACCTTGGGGGAAACACCATATATTTT.

The chain has TRBV10-1 and TRBJ2-1; TRBD2 is a possible D gene (6 bases). The length of the CDR3 is 13 residues. V lost 10 bases, J lost 3 bases, and 13 bases lay in between. The V gene's germline CDR1 is WNHNN and CDR2 SYGVQD (reference sequence). The CDR3 region has the DNA TGCGCCACTCCGGGAGCACACTACAATGAGCAGTTCTTC. This encodes CATPGAHYNEQFF.

This rearrangement joins TRBV5-4 to TRBJ1-6; D is perhaps TRBD1 (5 bases). Deletions cut 1 base from V and 6 bases from J, with 11 bases between. In germline, CDR1 is SGHNT, CDR2 YYREEE (reference sequence). This CDR3 is 15 amino acids long. The CDR3 bases are TGTGCCAGCAGCTTGTTAGGTCAGGGTAATTCACCCCTCCACTTT. Translated, it gives CASSLLGQGNSPLHF.

V is TRBV7-8 and J is TRBJ2-1; 7 positions agree with TRBD2. The CDR3 length is 15 residues. V gave up 4 bases and J gave up 3 bases; unmatched junction bases: 6. Germline V gene lookup returns CDR1 SGHVS and CDR2 FQNEAQ. The CDR3: CASSSPTSYYNEQFF. The CDR3, as DNA: TGTGCCAGCAGCTCCCCGACTAGCTACTACAATGAGCAGTTCTTC.

This chain connects TRBV9 to TRBJ1-2, with D uncertain. Per germline, CDR1 SGDLS and CDR2 YYNGEE. Trimming removed 0 bases from V and 3 bases from J, with 6 bases in between. The CDR3 sequence is 13 residues long. CDR3 bases: TGTGCCAGCAGCGTAGAGGACTACTATGGCTACACCTTC. Its translation is CASSVEDYYGYTF.

CDR3: CASSRIRNPFSYEQYF. The CDR3 DNA reads TGTGCCAGCAGCCGGATTCGCAATCCGTTCTCCTACGAGCAGTACTTC. The gene calls are TRBV14 and TRBJ2-7, with D uncertain. CDR1 and CDR2 (germline): SGHDN, FVKESK. V was pared by 4 bases and J by 0 bases, with 16 bases between. The CDR3 length is 16 residues.

This clone was seen just once. V and J are TRBV5-1 and TRBJ2-3; 9 bases are shared with TRBD2. The CDR3 sequence is 18 residues long. Trimming at V came to 7 bases and at J to 3 bases, leaving 18 bases not matched to a gene. The germline V gene encodes CDR1 SGHRS and CDR2 YFSETQ. CDR3 in amino acids: CASHRYTTGTSSTDTQYF. The CDR3, as DNA: TGCGCCAGCCACAGATATACTACCGGGACTAGCTCAACAGATACGCAGTATTTT.

The rearrangement joins TRBV18 to TRBJ2-7, with 7 positions matching TRBD1. The length of the CDR3 is 14 residues. J was trimmed by 9 bases and V by 5 bases; bases with no gene match: 13. Germline lookup yields CDR1 KGHSH and CDR2 LQKENI. The CDR3 protein is CASSNRGEGAAQYF. CDR3 coding DNA: TGTGCCAGCTCAAATCGGGGTGAGGGGGCAGCGCAGTACTTC.

The chain has TRBV6-6 and TRBJ2-7; D possibly matches TRBD1 or TRBD2 (5 bases each). Looked up from germline, CDR1 is MNHNY and CDR2 is SVGAGI (reference sequence). The CDR3 runs to 16 residues. V lost 0 bases, J lost 2 bases, and 14 bases lay in between. As DNA, the CDR3 is TGTGCCAGCAGTTACTCGAGGGGAGCCGGGACCTACGAGCAGTACTTC. Its translation is CASSYSRGAGTYEQYF.

The V gene is TRBV6-5, the J gene TRBJ1-1; no reliable D call. The CDR3 is 11 residues long. Trimming shortened V by 2 bases and J by 5 bases, and 3 bases separated the two germline ends. Per the germline V gene, CDR1 is MNHEY and CDR2 is SVGAGI. CDR3 in DNA: TGTGCCAGCAGTTACCAGACTGAAGCTTTCTTT. Its protein product is CASSYQTEAFF.

The CDR3, as DNA: TGTGCCAGCAGCGAATGGTCGGGACCTGGAAACACCATATATTTT. Its protein product is CASSEWSGPGNTIYF. The gene calls are TRBV9 and TRBJ1-3; TRBD1 is a possible D gene (5 bases). The germline gives CDR1 SGDLS, CDR2 YYNGEE. Deletions cut 3 bases from V and 2 bases from J, with 12 bases between. This CDR3 is 15 amino acids long. The whole variable domain, filled in from reference TRBV9 and TRBJ1-3, reads DSGVTQTPKHLITATGQRVTLRCSPRSGDLSVYWYQQSLDQGLQFLIQYYNGEERAKGNILERFSAQQFPDLHSELNLSSLELGDSALYFCASSEWSGPGNTIYFGEGSWLTVV.

The rearrangement links TRBV18 to TRBJ2-7; TRBD2 matches 7 bases. The CDR3 runs to 15 residues. Per germline, CDR1 KGHSH and CDR2 LQKENI. Losses at the gene ends were 4 bases for V and 4 bases for J; bases not matched to a gene: 10. The CDR3: CASSRRGIRSYEQYF. The CDR3 nucleotides are TGTGCCAGCTCACGGCGGGGGATTAGGAGTTACGAGCAGTACTTC.

V and J are TRBV11-2 and TRBJ2-1, with a tentative D call TRBD1 (6 bases). Trimming took off 4 bases at V and 4 bases at J, with 8 bases between the two ends. CDR3 length equals 13 residues. Germline V gene data show CDR1 as SGHAT and CDR2 as FQNNGV. The CDR3 loop is CASSWGQYNEQFF. In DNA, the CDR3 is TGTGCCAGCAGCTGGGGACAATACAATGAGCAGTTCTTC.

This chain joins TRBV29-1 and TRBJ2-3, with 11 nucleotides matching TRBD1. Germline V gene data show CDR1 as SQVTM and CDR2 as ANQGSEA. V dropped 7 bases and J dropped 1; count of bases not matched to a gene: 7. This CDR3 region has 15 residues. The CDR3 DNA is TGCAGCGGCACCGGGACAGGGGGGGGCACAGATACGCAGTATTTT. This sequence encodes CSGTGTGGGTDTQYF.

V and J are TRBV7-9 and TRBJ2-2; a weak D match, TRBD1 (5 bases). V was cut by 5 bases and J by 1 base, with 8 bases left in between. CDR1 and CDR2 from the germline V gene are SEHNR and FQNEAQ (reference sequence). The CDR3 has 14 amino acids. The CDR3 nucleotides are TGTGCCAGCAGCCCCGGACAGAACACCGGGGAGCTGTTTTTT. Protein sequence: CASSPGQNTGELFF.

CDR3 sequence: CASSLSGYEQYF. CDR3 nucleotides: TGTGCCAGCAGCCTGAGTGGGTACGAGCAGTACTTC. The chain is built from TRBV14 and TRBJ2-7; D not certain. The V gene's germline CDR1 is SGHDN and CDR2 FVKESK. Between the trimmed V and J ends, which lost 4 bases and 4 bases, there was a span of 8 bases. This CDR3 spans 12 amino acids. The whole variable domain, filled in from reference TRBV14 and TRBJ2-7, reads EAGVTQFPSHSVIEKGQTVTLRCDPISGHDNLYWYRRVMGKEIKFLLHFVKESKQDESGMPNNRFLAERTGGTYSTLKVQPAELEDSGVYFCASSLSGYEQYFGPGTRLTVT.

The chain is built from TRBV28 and TRBJ2-7, with D tentatively TRBD1 (5 bases). V shed 7 bases and J shed 4 bases, with 20 bases lying between them. The CDR3 contains 15 residues. Germline CDR1 MDHEN, CDR2 SYDVKM. The CDR3 loop is CASTRVLTAIYEQYF. The CDR3 DNA sequence: TGTGCCAGCACCAGGGTGCTGACAGCGATTTACGAGCAGTACTTC.

This clone was seen a single time. The chain combines TRBV5-1 with TRBJ2-5; 13 bases map to TRBD2. After removal of 6 bases from V and 5 bases from J, the junction contained 7 bases not matched to a gene. In germline, CDR1 is SGHRS, CDR2 YFSETQ. CDR3 length: 15 amino acids. DNA for the CDR3: TGCGCCAGCAAACCGGGACTAGCGGGACAGGAGACCCAGTACTTC. It encodes CASKPGLAGQETQYF. Full variable domain (outside the CDR3, taken from reference TRBV5-1 and TRBJ2-5): KAGVTQTPRYLIKTRGQQVTLSCSPISGHRSVSWYQQTPGQGLQFLFEYFSETQRNKGNFPGRFSGRQFSNSRSEMNVSTLELGDSALYLCASKPGLAGQETQYFGPGTRLLVL.

A single count supports this clone. This chain joins TRBV6-5 and TRBJ2-1; D remains unclear. The germline V and J ends were trimmed by 2 bases and 6 bases, with 5 bases remaining between them. The germline gives CDR1 MNHEY, CDR2 SVGAGI. CDR3 size: 12 residues. The CDR3 DNA sequence: TGTGCCAGCAGTTACGCAGGCAATGAGCAGTTCTTC. The encoded protein is CASSYAGNEQFF.